These 20 T cell receptor beta chains were sequenced from one sample in a study of radiation and T cells in renal cell carcinoma. Generated by immunoSEQ multiplex PCR, the TCRdb table keeps only in-frame clones and is missing some. The sample records roughly 120,000 clones, approximately 78% being singletons. Time point noted: blood 2 weeks post-SBRT. As to treatment: 15 Gy SBRT to primary tumor, nephrectomy 4 weeks later. The source was blood, collected from a patient whose treatment included radiotherapy and nephrectomy. The receptors stem from a woman aged 55-69 years with renal cell carcinoma.

The V gene is TRBV18, the J gene TRBJ1-1; D not resolved. The CDR3 contains 14 residues. With 3 bases removed from V and 6 bases from J, the gap between germline ends came to 14 bases. Germline V CDR1 and CDR2: KGHSH, LQKENI. This chain's CDR3 is CASSPTNQDAEAFF. In nucleotides, the CDR3 is TGTGCCAGCTCACCGACCAATCAGGACGCTGAAGCTTTCTTT.

This clone was recorded only once. The rearrangement links TRBV19 to TRBJ2-5; tentative D call: TRBD2 (6 bases). TRBJ2-7 explains the end of the DNA better; the J call may be wrong. The CDR3 runs 14 residues. Germline CDR1 is LNHDA and CDR2 is SQIVND (reference sequence). DNA of the CDR3: TGTGCCAGTAGTATTGGAGGGAAAACCTACGAGCAGTACTTC. Protein product: CASSIGGKTYEQYF.

The rearrangement joins TRBV2 to TRBJ2-1; D unclear. Germline CDR1 and CDR2: SNHLY and FYNNEI. This CDR3 spans 11 amino acids. Trimming removed 7 bases at V and 1 base at J, with 2 bases between. Here the CDR3 DNA reads TGTGCCAGCACGTCCTACAATGAGCAGTTCTTC. Protein sequence: CASTSYNEQFF.

This chain uses TRBV14 with TRBJ2-7; D unclear. V was clipped by 8 bases and J by 0 bases, with 11 bases between them. Germline loops: CDR1 SGHDN, CDR2 FVKESK. There are 13 residues in the CDR3. CDR3 nucleotide sequence: TGTGCCAGCGGAAACGGGTTCTCCTACGAGCAGTACTTC. This encodes CASGNGFSYEQYF.

The chain combines TRBV7-2 with TRBJ1-2; no firm D call. Per the germline V gene, CDR1 is SGHTA and CDR2 is FQGNSA. V lost 2 bases and J 0 bases, leaving 7 bases between the germline ends. The CDR3 has 14 amino acids. This CDR3 reads CASSLRTANYGYTF. The CDR3 coding sequence is TGTGCCAGCAGCTTACGTACAGCTAACTATGGCTACACCTTC.

This rearrangement joins TRBV19 to TRBJ1-5; 8 bases line up with TRBD1. Trimming removed 5 bases from V and 6 bases from J; junction bases left unmatched: 12. The CDR3 spans 16 residues. Germline values: CDR1 LNHDA, CDR2 SQIVND (reference sequence). The CDR3 nucleotides read TGTGCCAGTAGTTCCGGGACAGGCGTGTTTGGTCAGCCCCAGCATTTT. As protein: CASSSGTGVFGQPQHF.

This chain joins TRBV2 and TRBJ2-1; D is unclear. Germline CDR1 SNHLY, CDR2 FYNNEI. V gave up 4 bases and J gave up 5 bases, with 3 bases separating them. The CDR3 runs 11 residues. This CDR3 reads CASSGHNEQFF. The CDR3 coding sequence is TGTGCCAGCAGTGGCCACAATGAGCAGTTCTTC.

V is TRBV28 and J is TRBJ2-7; no clear D. Per germline, CDR1 MDHEN and CDR2 SYDVKM. V was cut by 4 bases and J by 0 bases, with 4 bases left in between. The CDR3 is made up of 12 amino acids. The CDR3 DNA reads TGTGCCAGCAGTTCGTCCTCCTACGAGCAGTACTTC. It codes for CASSSSSYEQYF.

This clone is a singleton in its sample. V is TRBV27 and J is TRBJ2-7; 10 nucleotides align to TRBD2. The V segment lost 4 bases and the J segment 6 bases; nucleotides outside the gene matches: 12. CDR1 is MNHEY, CDR2 SMNVEV, per germline (reference sequence). The length of the CDR3 is 16 residues. CDR3: CASSSLGTSGAGEQYF. As DNA, the CDR3 is TGTGCCAGCAGTTCACTTGGCACTAGCGGGGCTGGCGAGCAGTACTTC.

The V call is TRBV10-2, the J call TRBJ1-5; TRBD1 matches at 9 bases. V was pared by 6 bases and J by 3 bases, with 6 bases of the junction left unmatched. Germline V CDR1 and CDR2: WSHSY, SAAADI. The CDR3 covers 15 residues. CDR3 sequence (DNA): TGCGCCAGCAGCTCGGGACAGGGTAACAATCAGCCCCAGCATTTT. Its protein is CASSSGQGNNQPQHF.

This chain connects TRBV7-3 to TRBJ2-2, with D possibly TRBD2 on 5 matching bases. The CDR3 runs to 16 residues. Per germline, CDR1 SGHTA and CDR2 FQGTGA. The ends were cut back, 5 bases at V and 1 base at J, with 14 bases in the middle. In DNA, the CDR3 is TGTGCCAGCAGCCCAGGTGGACGGGGGAACACCGGGGAGCTGTTTTTT. Residues: CASSPGGRGNTGELFF. The complete variable domain, with remaining parts taken from reference TRBV7-3 and TRBJ2-2, reads GAGVSQTPSNKVTEKGKYVELRCDPISGHTALYWYRQSLGQGPEFLIYFQGTGAADDSGLPNDRFFAVRPEGSVSTLKIQRTERGDSAVYLCASSPGGRGNTGELFFGEGSRLTVL.

This chain links TRBV9 with TRBJ2-7; possibly TRBD1 for D (6 bases). The V and J ends lost 0 bases and 5 bases respectively, with 15 bases between them. This CDR3 has 15 amino acids. Per the germline V gene, CDR1 is SGDLS and CDR2 is YYNGEE. CDR3 sequence (DNA): TGTGCCAGCAGCGTAGAGGGGCAGGGGATAAACGAGCAGTACTTC. It specifies CASSVEGQGINEQYF.

This chain connects TRBV5-4 to TRBJ1-2, with 7 bases that match TRBD1. After removal of 8 bases from V and 8 bases from J, the junction contained 18 bases not matched to a gene. Germline V lookup: CDR1 SGHNT, CDR2 YYREEE (reference sequence). This CDR3 has 15 residues. The DNA of the CDR3 is TGTGCCAGTTTACTGAAGCCCGGGACAGCTAGGGGCTACACCTTC. This translates into CASLLKPGTARGYTF.

The chain links TRBV5-6 to TRBJ1-6; 9 nucleotides line up with TRBD1. Per germline, CDR1 SGHDT and CDR2 YYEEEE. V lost 4 bases, J lost 13 bases, and 12 bases stayed unmatched. This CDR3 region has 15 residues. The DNA of the CDR3 is TGTGCCAGCAGCGGGCAGGGGACAGGGTTAAGGCCCCTCCACTTT. Translated: CASSGQGTGLRPLHF. Based on the CDR3 plus reference TRBV5-6 and TRBJ1-6, the full variable domain is DAGVTQSPTHLIKTRGQQVTLRCSPKSGHDTVSWYQQALGQGPQFIFQYYEEEERQRGNFPDRFSGHQFPNYSSELNVNALLLGDSALYLCASSGQGTGLRPLHFGNGTRLTVT.

This clone has just one count. The chain carries TRBV19 and TRBJ1-4; TRBD1 matches 7 bases. CDR1 and CDR2 from the germline V gene are LNHDA and SQIVND (reference sequence). J gave up 3 bases and V 5 bases, and 6 bases lay outside the gene matches. CDR3 size: 15 residues. Here the CDR3 DNA reads TGTGCCAGTAGTTTCACAGGGGATCCTAATGAAAAACTGTTTTTT. As protein: CASSFTGDPNEKLFF. The whole variable domain, filled in from reference TRBV19 and TRBJ1-4, reads DGGITQSPKYLFRKEGQNVTLSCEQNLNHDAMYWYRQDPGQGLRLIYYSQIVNDFQKGDIAEGYSVSREKKESFPLTVTSAQKNPTAFYLCASSFTGDPNEKLFFGSGTQLSVL.

The genes are TRBV6-6 and TRBJ1-6; D not certain. This CDR3 is 14 amino acids long. Germline V gene sequence: CDR1 MNHNY, CDR2 SVGAGI (reference sequence). The germline V and J ends were trimmed by 1 base and 7 bases, with 8 bases remaining between them. The CDR3 DNA follows: TGTGCCAGCAGTTACTTCGGAGACAATTCACCCCTCCACTTT. This sequence encodes CASSYFGDNSPLHF.

The chain carries TRBV19 and TRBJ2-3, with no clear D. V shed 1 base and J shed 6 bases, with 8 bases lying between them. Germline V gene sequence: CDR1 LNHDA, CDR2 SQIVND (reference sequence). There are 13 residues in the CDR3. CDR3 residues: CASSIVVPDTQYF. CDR3 DNA: TGTGCCAGTAGTATAGTAGTGCCTGATACGCAGTATTTT. The complete variable domain, with remaining parts taken from reference TRBV19 and TRBJ2-3, reads DGGITQSPKYLFRKEGQNVTLSCEQNLNHDAMYWYRQDPGQGLRLIYYSQIVNDFQKGDIAEGYSVSREKKESFPLTVTSAQKNPTAFYLCASSIVVPDTQYFGPGTRLTVL.

This clone was seen a few times. The rearrangement links TRBV6-1 to TRBJ1-1; TRBD1 matches at 7 bases. The J segment lost 4 bases and the V segment lost 6 bases, leaving 11 bases of the junction unmatched. The germline gives CDR1 MNHNS, CDR2 SASEGT. This CDR3 has 15 residues. Here the CDR3 reads CASRRGPVMPTEAFF. CDR3 nucleotides: TGTGCCAGCAGAAGGGGGCCCGTTATGCCCACTGAAGCTTTCTTT.

Points on this clone: This CDR3 is also generated by other DNA sequences in the sample. The CDR3 DNA sequence: TGCAGTGTTTCGGGACAGGGGATTTCTGGCTCCTACAATGAGCAGTTCTTC. It translates to CSVSGQGISGSYNEQFF. The chain uses TRBV29-1 and TRBJ2-1; TRBD1 agrees at 10 bases. The CDR3 covers 17 residues. The germline gives CDR1 SQVTM, CDR2 ANQGSEA.

This sequence joins TRBV9 and TRBJ1-1, with 7 bases aligning to TRBD1. The germline CDR1 and CDR2 sequences are SGDLS and YYNGEE. There are 12 residues in the CDR3. J gave up 4 bases and V 7 bases, and 4 bases lay outside the gene matches. This chain's CDR3 is CASDRVGTEAFF. The CDR3 coding sequence is TGTGCCAGCGACAGGGTGGGCACTGAAGCTTTCTTT.